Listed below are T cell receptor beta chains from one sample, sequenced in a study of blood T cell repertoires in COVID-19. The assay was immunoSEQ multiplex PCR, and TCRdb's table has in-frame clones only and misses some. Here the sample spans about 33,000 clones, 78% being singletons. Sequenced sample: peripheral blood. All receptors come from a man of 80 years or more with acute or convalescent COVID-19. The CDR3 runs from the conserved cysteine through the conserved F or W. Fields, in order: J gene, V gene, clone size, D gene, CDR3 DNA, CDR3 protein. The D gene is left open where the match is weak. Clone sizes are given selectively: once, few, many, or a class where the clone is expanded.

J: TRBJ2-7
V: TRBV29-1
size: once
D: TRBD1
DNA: TGCAGCGGGGGGACAGCCTACGAGCAGTACTTC
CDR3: CSGGTAYEQYF

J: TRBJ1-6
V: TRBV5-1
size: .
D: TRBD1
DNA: TGCGCCAGCAGCTTGGACAGGGGATCACCCCTCCACTTT
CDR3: CASSLDRGSPLHF

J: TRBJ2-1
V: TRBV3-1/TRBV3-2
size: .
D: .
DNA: TGTGCCAGCAGCCTCTTTCTACAGCAGTTCTTC
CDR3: CASSLFLQQFF

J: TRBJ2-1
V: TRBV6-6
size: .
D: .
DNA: TGTGCCAGCAGTTACGGTCCAGGGGCCCCCGACAATGAGCAGTTCTTC
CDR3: CASSYGPGAPDNEQFF

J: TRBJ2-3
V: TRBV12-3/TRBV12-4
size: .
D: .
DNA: TGTGCCAGCAGTAAAAGGGAGGCAGATACGCAGTATTTT
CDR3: CASSKREADTQYF

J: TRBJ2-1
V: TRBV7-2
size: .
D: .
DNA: TGTGCCAGCAGCTTAACAAACAATGAGCAGTTCTTC
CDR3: CASSLTNNEQFF

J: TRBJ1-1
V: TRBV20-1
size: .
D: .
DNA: TGCAGTGCTCCGGACACTGAAGCTTTCTTT
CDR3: CSAPDTEAFF

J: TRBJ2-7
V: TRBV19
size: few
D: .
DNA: TGTGCCAGTAGCCCCCCCCGGGGTCCTCCCTACGAGCAGTACTTC
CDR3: CASSPPRGPPYEQYF

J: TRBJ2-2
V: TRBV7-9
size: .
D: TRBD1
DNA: TGTGCCAGCAGCTTACGACAGGGGTTCACCGGGGAGCTGTTTTTT
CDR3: CASSLRQGFTGELFF

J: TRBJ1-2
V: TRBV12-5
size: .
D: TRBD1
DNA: TGTGCTAGTGGTTTGGGCGGGACAGGTGCAGCTACCTTC
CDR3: CASGLGGTGAATF

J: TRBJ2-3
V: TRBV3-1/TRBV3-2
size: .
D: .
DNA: TGTGCCAGCAGAAAAACAGGGAGGGCCGGGTTAGATACGCAGTATTTT
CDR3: CASRKTGRAGLDTQYF

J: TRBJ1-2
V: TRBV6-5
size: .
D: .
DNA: TGTGCCAGCAGATGGGGGGACGGAACTAACTATGGCTACACCTTC
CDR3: CASRWGDGTNYGYTF

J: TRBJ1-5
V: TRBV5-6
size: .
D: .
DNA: TGTGCCAGCAGCTTGAGACAGCTTCTCAGAGAGCCCCAGCATTTT
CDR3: CASSLRQLLREPQHF

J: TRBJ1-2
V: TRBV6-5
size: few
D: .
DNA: TGTGCCAGCACTATTCAGGGCCTGGGTTACACCTTC
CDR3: CASTIQGLGYTF

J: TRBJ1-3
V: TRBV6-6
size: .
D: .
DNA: TGTGCCAGCAGTCCCCCGGGGAGCCCATCCTCTGGAAACACCATATATTTT
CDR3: CASSPPGSPSSGNTIYF

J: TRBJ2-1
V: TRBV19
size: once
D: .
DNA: TGTGCCAGTGATTCCCCTAGCTCCTACAATGAGCAGTTCTTC
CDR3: CASDSPSSYNEQFF

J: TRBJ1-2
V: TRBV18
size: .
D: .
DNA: TGTGCCAGCTCACCCGGCAGGGATAATGGCTACACCTTC
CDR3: CASSPGRDNGYTF

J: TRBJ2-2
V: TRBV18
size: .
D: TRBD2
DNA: TGTGCCAGCTCACCGGCGGGGGGCGACACCGGGGAGCTGTTTTTT
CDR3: CASSPAGGDTGELFF

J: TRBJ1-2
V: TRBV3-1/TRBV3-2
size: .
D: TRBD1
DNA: TGTGCCAGCAGCGGGGACAGTTTCTATGGCTACACCTTC
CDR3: CASSGDSFYGYTF

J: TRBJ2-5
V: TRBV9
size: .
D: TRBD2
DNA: TGTGCCAGCAGCGCGAGCGGGGGGCGGGAGACCCAGTACTTC
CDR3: CASSASGGRETQYF

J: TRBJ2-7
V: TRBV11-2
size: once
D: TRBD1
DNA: TGTGCCAGCAGCAGGGACAGCCTTTCCTACGAGCAGTACTTC
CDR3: CASSRDSLSYEQYF

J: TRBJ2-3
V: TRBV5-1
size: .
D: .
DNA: TGCGCCAGCAGCCTCTCGAGGGCGGTAGATACGCAGTATTTT
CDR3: CASSLSRAVDTQYF

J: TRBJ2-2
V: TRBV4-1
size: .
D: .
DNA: TGCGCCAGCAGCCCCGCGAACAGGGAAGCAGGGGAGCTGTTTTTT
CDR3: CASSPANREAGELFF

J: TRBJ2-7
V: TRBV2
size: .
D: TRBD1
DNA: TGTGCCAGCAGCAATAAACAGGGGCGGTGGGAGCAGTACTTC
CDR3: CASSNKQGRWEQYF

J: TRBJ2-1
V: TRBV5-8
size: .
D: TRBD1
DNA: TGTGCCAGCAGTTCACGGACAGGACCGCAGTTCTTC
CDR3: CASSSRTGPQFF

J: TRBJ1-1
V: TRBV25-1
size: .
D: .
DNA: TGTGCCAGCAGTTTTTCAGACAGGCTGAACACTGAAGCTTTCTTT
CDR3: CASSFSDRLNTEAFF

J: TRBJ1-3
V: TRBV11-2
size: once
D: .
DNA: TGTGCCAGCAGCTTAGCACAGGGTTTTTCTGGAAACACCATATATTTT
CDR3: CASSLAQGFSGNTIYF

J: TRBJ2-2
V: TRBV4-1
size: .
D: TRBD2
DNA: TGCGCCAGCAGCTCGCCTAGCGGGGGGACCGGGGAGCTGTTTTTT
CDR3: CASSSPSGGTGELFF

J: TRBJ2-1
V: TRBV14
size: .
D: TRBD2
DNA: TGTGCCAGCAGCCAAGTCGTTAGCGGGGGGGGTGAGCAGTTCTTC
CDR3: CASSQVVSGGGEQFF

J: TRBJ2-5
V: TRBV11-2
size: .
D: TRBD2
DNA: TGTGCCAGCAGCTTAGGGCCGGGGGGGATGGAGACCCAGTACTTC
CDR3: CASSLGPGGMETQYF

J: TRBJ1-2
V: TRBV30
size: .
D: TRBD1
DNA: TGTGCCTGGAGTGGGCAGGGGGCCGGGTATGGCTACACCTTC
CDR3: CAWSGQGAGYGYTF

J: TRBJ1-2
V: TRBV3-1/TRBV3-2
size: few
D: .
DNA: TGTGCCAGCAGCCTCTCCAGGTCCTTAGCTAACTATGGCTACACCTTC
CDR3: CASSLSRSLANYGYTF

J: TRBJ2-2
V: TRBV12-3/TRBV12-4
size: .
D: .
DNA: TGTGCCAGCAGTTTGGACACCACCGGGGAGCTGTTTTTT
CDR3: CASSLDTTGELFF

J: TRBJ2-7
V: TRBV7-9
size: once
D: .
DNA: TGTGCCAGCAGCTTAACGGGACACATTTACGAGCAGTACTTC
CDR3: CASSLTGHIYEQYF

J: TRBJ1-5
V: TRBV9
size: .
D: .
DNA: TGTGCCAGCGAGGCCCCCCGGTCAGGGAAAGTCCAGTCAAATTCCAATCAGCCCCAGCATTTT
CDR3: CASEAPRSGKVQSNSNQPQHF

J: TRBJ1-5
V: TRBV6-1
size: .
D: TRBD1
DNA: TGTGCCAGCAGTGTACTCGCAGGGGGCGGCAATCAGCCCCAGCATTTT
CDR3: CASSVLAGGGNQPQHF

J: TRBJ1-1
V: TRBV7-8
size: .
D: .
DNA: TGTGCCAGCAGCTTAGTAGCCGGGGTGGACACTGAAGCTTTCTTT
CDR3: CASSLVAGVDTEAFF

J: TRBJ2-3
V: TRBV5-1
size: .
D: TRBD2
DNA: TGCGCCAGCAGCCTGGCGCTGACTAGCGGGGGGGCGGATACGCAGTATTTT
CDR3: CASSLALTSGGADTQYF

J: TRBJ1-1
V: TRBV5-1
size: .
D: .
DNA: TGCGCCAGCCAGAAGGCAGGGGCGACTGAAGCTTTCTTT
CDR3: CASQKAGATEAFF

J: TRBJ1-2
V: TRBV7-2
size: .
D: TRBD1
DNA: TGTGCCAGCAGCTTAATAGGGACAGGGGTTTTAGGCTACACCTTC
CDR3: CASSLIGTGVLGYTF

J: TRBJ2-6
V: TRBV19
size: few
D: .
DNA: TGTGCCAGTCGAGAGGTCCTCGGTGGGGCCAACGTCCTGACTTTC
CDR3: CASREVLGGANVLTF

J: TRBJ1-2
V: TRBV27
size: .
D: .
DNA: TGTGCCAGCAGTTTTGACAACTACTATGGCTACACCTTC
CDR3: CASSFDNYYGYTF

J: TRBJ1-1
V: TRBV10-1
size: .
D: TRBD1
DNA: TGCGCCAGCAGTGATGGACAGGGTTTGAGAACTGAAGCTTTCTTT
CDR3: CASSDGQGLRTEAFF

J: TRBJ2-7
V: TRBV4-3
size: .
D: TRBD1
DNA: TGCGCCAGCAGCCACCAGACAGGGGGAAGAGACGAGCAGTACTTC
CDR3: CASSHQTGGRDEQYF

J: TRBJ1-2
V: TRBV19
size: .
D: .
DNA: TGTGCCAGTAGACCGACAGAAAACTATGGCTACACCTTC
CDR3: CASRPTENYGYTF

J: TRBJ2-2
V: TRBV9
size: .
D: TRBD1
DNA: TGTGCCAGCAGCGTTGACAGGGTTGACACCGGGGAGCTGTTTTTT
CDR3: CASSVDRVDTGELFF

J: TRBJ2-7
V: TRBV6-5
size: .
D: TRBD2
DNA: TGTGCCAGCGTACTAGCGGGGGGGCCGGGCGAGCAGTACTTC
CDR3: CASVLAGGPGEQYF

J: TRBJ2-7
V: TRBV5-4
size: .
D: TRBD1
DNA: TGTGCCAGCAGCCCCCCCGGGACAGGGGGCGTCTACGAGCAGTACTTC
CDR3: CASSPPGTGGVYEQYF

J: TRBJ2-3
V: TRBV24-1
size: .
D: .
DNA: TGTGCCACCAGTGATTTAGGGGCAGATACGCAGTATTTT
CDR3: CATSDLGADTQYF

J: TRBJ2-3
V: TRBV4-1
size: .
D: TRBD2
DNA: TGCGCCAGCAGCCAATCTAGCGGGGGGGGAACCACAGATACGCAGTATTTT
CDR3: CASSQSSGGGTTDTQYF

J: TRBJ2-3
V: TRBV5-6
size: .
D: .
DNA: TGTGCCAGCAGCTTGTATGTCAGGGGTGGAGATACGCAGTATTTT
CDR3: CASSLYVRGGDTQYF

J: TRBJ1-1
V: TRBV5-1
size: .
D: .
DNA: TGCGCCAGCAGCTTCAGAGAGGAGGCTGAAGCTTTCTTT
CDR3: CASSFREEAEAFF

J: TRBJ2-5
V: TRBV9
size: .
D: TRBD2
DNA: TGTGCCAGCAGCGTAGTGGGGAGGGGAGAGACCCAGTACTTC
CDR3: CASSVVGRGETQYF

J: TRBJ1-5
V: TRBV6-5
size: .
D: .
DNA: TGTGCCAGCAGTTACTCCGGGGGAAATCAGCCCCAGCATTTT
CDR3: CASSYSGGNQPQHF

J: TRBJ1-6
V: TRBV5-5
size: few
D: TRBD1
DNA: TGTGCCAGCAGCTTGGAAGGGGACAGGTCGAGCTCCTATAATTCACCCCTCCACTTT
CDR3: CASSLEGDRSSSYNSPLHF

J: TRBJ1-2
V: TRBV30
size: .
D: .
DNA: TGTGCCAGACAGAGGACGAACTATGGCTACACCTTC
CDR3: CARQRTNYGYTF